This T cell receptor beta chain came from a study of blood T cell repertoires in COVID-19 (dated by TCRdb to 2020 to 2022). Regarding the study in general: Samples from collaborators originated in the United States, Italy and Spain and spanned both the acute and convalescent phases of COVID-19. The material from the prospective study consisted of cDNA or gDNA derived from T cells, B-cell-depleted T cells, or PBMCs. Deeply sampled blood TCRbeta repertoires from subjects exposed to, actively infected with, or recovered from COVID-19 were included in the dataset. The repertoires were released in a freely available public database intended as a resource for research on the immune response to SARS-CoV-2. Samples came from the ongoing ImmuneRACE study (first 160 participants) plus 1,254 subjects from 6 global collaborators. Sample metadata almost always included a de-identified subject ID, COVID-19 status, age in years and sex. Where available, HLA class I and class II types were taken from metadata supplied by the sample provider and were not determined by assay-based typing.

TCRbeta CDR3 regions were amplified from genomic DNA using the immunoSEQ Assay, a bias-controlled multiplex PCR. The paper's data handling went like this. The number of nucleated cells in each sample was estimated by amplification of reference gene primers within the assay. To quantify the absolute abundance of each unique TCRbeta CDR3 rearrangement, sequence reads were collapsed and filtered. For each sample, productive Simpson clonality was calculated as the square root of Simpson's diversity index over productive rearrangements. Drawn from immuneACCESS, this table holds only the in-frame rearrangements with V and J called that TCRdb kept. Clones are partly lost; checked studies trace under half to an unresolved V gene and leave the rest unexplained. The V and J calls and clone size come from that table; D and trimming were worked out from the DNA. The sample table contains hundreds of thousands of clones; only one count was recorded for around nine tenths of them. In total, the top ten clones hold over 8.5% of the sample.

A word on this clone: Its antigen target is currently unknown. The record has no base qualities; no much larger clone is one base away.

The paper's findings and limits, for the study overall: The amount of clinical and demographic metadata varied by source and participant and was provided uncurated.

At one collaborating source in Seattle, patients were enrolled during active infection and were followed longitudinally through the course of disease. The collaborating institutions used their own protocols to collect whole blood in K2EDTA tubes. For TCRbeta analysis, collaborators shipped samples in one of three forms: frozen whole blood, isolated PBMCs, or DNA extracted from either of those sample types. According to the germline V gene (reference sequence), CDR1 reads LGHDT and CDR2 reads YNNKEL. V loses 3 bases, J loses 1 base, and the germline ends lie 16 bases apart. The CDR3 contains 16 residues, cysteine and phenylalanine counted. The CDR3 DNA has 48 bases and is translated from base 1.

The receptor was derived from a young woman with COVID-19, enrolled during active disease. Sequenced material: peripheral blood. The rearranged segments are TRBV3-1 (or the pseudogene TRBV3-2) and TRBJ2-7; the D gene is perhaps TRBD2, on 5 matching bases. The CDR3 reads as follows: CASSHLAPWISYEQYF. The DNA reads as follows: TGTGCCAGCAGCCACCTAGCTCCCTGGATATCCTACGAGCAGTACTTC.